This is a list of T cell receptor beta chains from one sample in a study of response to subunit inactivated influenza vaccine. A single record per CDR3 protein comes from TCRdb applying MiXCR to the RT-PCR reads. The top ten hold around 2.8% of the sample, which has roughly 500,000 distinct CDR3 sequences, roughly a quarter seen once. These data also featured in a second study, about T cells expressing NK-cell markers.

Specimen: CD4+ T cells sorted from PBMCs, collected roughly 13 days after vaccination. The receptors shown here come from a man over 45 who received an inactivated influenza vaccine. Each CDR3 is given with its conserved first and last residue. The D gene is left open where the match is weak. A row's size may be missing; if present it is once, few, many or a size class.

len: 19; v_gene: TRBV11-2; j_gene: TRBJ2-1; d_gene: -; abundance: -; CDR3aa: CASSLVTTGLPPVYNEQFF; CDR3nt: TGTGCCAGCAGCTTAGTAACCACGGGACTGCCGCCCGTTTACAATGAGCAGTTCTTC
len: 15; v_gene: TRBV27; j_gene: TRBJ1-1; d_gene: TRBD1; abundance: -; CDR3aa: CASSLYPGTGSEAFF; CDR3nt: TGTGCCAGCAGTTTATACCCCGGGACAGGGTCTGAAGCTTTCTTT
len: 14; v_gene: TRBV6-2/TRBV6-3; j_gene: TRBJ2-1; d_gene: TRBD2; abundance: few; CDR3aa: CASGTSGGSNEQFF; CDR3nt: TGTGCCAGCGGGACTAGCGGGGGTAGTAATGAGCAGTTCTTC
len: 14; v_gene: TRBV6-1; j_gene: TRBJ2-1; d_gene: TRBD2; abundance: -; CDR3aa: CASSELAGYNEQFF; CDR3nt: TGTGCCAGCAGTGAATTAGCGGGGTACAATGAGCAGTTCTTC
len: 13; v_gene: TRBV2; j_gene: TRBJ2-7; d_gene: -; abundance: -; CDR3aa: CASSVGSRYEQYF; CDR3nt: TGTGCCAGCAGTGTCGGGAGCAGGTACGAGCAGTACTTC
len: 16; v_gene: TRBV4-1; j_gene: TRBJ2-7; d_gene: -; abundance: few; CDR3aa: CASSQSGTISSYEQYF; CDR3nt: TGCGCCAGCAGCCAGTCCGGGACGATAAGCTCCTACGAGCAGTACTTC
len: 16; v_gene: TRBV11-3; j_gene: TRBJ2-1; d_gene: -; abundance: -; CDR3aa: CASSLERTASYNEQFF; CDR3nt: TGTGCCAGCAGCTTAGAGCGGACTGCTTCCTACAATGAGCAGTTCTTC
len: 13; v_gene: TRBV29-1; j_gene: TRBJ2-7; d_gene: -; abundance: -; CDR3aa: CSVEEVNSYEQYF; CDR3nt: TGCAGCGTTGAAGAGGTGAACTCCTACGAGCAGTACTTC
len: 15; v_gene: TRBV20-1; j_gene: TRBJ1-2; d_gene: -; abundance: few; CDR3aa: CSANPGGGVNYGYTF; CDR3nt: TGCAGTGCTAACCCCGGGGGAGGGGTTAACTATGGCTACACCTTC
len: 14; v_gene: TRBV12-3/TRBV12-4; j_gene: TRBJ2-6; d_gene: -; abundance: -; CDR3aa: CASRGSSGANVLTF; CDR3nt: TGTGCCAGCAGAGGGAGTTCTGGGGCCAACGTCCTGACTTTC
len: 12; v_gene: TRBV18; j_gene: TRBJ2-1; d_gene: -; abundance: -; CDR3aa: CASSPRLSEQFF; CDR3nt: TGTGCCAGCTCACCACGACTCAGTGAGCAGTTCTTC
len: 14; v_gene: TRBV3-1; j_gene: TRBJ2-7; d_gene: -; abundance: -; CDR3aa: CASSHEQNGVEQYF; CDR3nt: TGTGCCAGCAGCCATGAACAAAACGGGGTAGAGCAGTACTTC
len: 18; v_gene: TRBV4-3; j_gene: TRBJ2-7; d_gene: TRBD1; abundance: -; CDR3aa: CASSQAAYNRGRIYEQYF; CDR3nt: TGCGCCAGCAGCCAAGCAGCCTACAACAGGGGACGGATTTACGAGCAGTACTTC
len: 15; v_gene: TRBV15; j_gene: TRBJ2-1; d_gene: TRBD2; abundance: -; CDR3aa: CATSRDPSGSREQFF; CDR3nt: TGTGCCACCAGCAGAGATCCTAGCGGGAGTCGTGAGCAGTTCTTC
len: 14; v_gene: TRBV12-3/TRBV12-4; j_gene: TRBJ2-1; d_gene: -; abundance: few; CDR3aa: CASSLRLASDEQFF; CDR3nt: TGTGCCAGCAGTTTACGGCTAGCTTCGGATGAGCAGTTCTTC
len: 18; v_gene: TRBV30; j_gene: TRBJ2-1; d_gene: -; abundance: -; CDR3aa: CAWSVRGGRGWSYNEQFF; CDR3nt: TGTGCCTGGAGTGTACGTGGGGGACGAGGGTGGTCCTACAATGAGCAGTTCTTC
len: 12; v_gene: TRBV28; j_gene: TRBJ2-4; d_gene: -; abundance: few; CDR3aa: CASRPNTNIQYF; CDR3nt: TGTGCCAGCAGACCAAATACAAACATTCAGTACTTC
len: 14; v_gene: TRBV5-1; j_gene: TRBJ2-1; d_gene: -; abundance: -; CDR3aa: CASSSSGLASEQFF; CDR3nt: TGCGCCAGCAGCTCATCTGGGCTAGCGTCCGAGCAGTTCTTC
len: 16; v_gene: TRBV6-5; j_gene: TRBJ1-2; d_gene: -; abundance: few; CDR3aa: CASSYSGRSPNYGYTF; CDR3nt: TGTGCCAGCAGTTACTCGGGCCGTTCTCCGAACTATGGCTACACCTTC
len: 12; v_gene: TRBV15; j_gene: TRBJ2-3; d_gene: -; abundance: few; CDR3aa: CATSRGTATQYF; CDR3nt: TGTGCCACCAGCAGAGGGACTGCTACGCAGTATTTT
len: 16; v_gene: TRBV20-1; j_gene: TRBJ1-5; d_gene: TRBD1; abundance: few; CDR3aa: CSASRLERGLVQPQHF; CDR3nt: TGCAGTGCTAGCCGTCTGGAGAGGGGGCTAGTTCAGCCCCAGCATTTT
len: 15; v_gene: TRBV5-1; j_gene: TRBJ2-1; d_gene: TRBD1; abundance: few; CDR3aa: CASTYDRGPYNEQFF; CDR3nt: TGCGCCAGCACCTACGACAGGGGCCCCTACAATGAGCAGTTTTTC
len: 13; v_gene: TRBV10-3; j_gene: TRBJ2-1; d_gene: TRBD1; abundance: -; CDR3aa: CAIRTGLDNEQFF; CDR3nt: TGTGCCATCCGGACAGGGCTCGACAATGAGCAGTTCTTC
len: 14; v_gene: TRBV3-1; j_gene: TRBJ2-3; d_gene: -; abundance: -; CDR3aa: CASSPPHLRDTQYF; CDR3nt: TGTGCCAGCAGCCCCCCGCACTTGCGAGATACGCAGTATTTT
len: 15; v_gene: TRBV20-1; j_gene: TRBJ2-7; d_gene: TRBD2; abundance: few; CDR3aa: CSARDGTSGSYEQYF; CDR3nt: TGCAGTGCTAGAGATGGGACTAGCGGGAGCTACGAGCAGTACTTC
len: 16; v_gene: TRBV5-1; j_gene: TRBJ2-3; d_gene: -; abundance: many; CDR3aa: CASSPLGVGSTDTQYF; CDR3nt: TGCGCCAGCAGCCCACTTGGGGTGGGGAGCACAGATACGCAGTATTTT
len: 12; v_gene: TRBV25-1; j_gene: TRBJ2-1; d_gene: -; abundance: few; CDR3aa: CASSESGVGQFF; CDR3nt: TGTGCCAGCAGTGAATCTGGCGTCGGACAGTTCTTC
len: 15; v_gene: TRBV25-1; j_gene: TRBJ1-1; d_gene: -; abundance: few; CDR3aa: CASSGAWGVGTEAFF; CDR3nt: TGTGCCAGCAGTGGGGCCTGGGGGGTTGGCACTGAAGCTTTCTTT
len: 15; v_gene: TRBV29-1; j_gene: TRBJ2-5; d_gene: TRBD1; abundance: many; CDR3aa: CSVGKGTGGQETQYF; CDR3nt: TGCAGCGTTGGGAAAGGGACAGGGGGTCAAGAGACCCAGTACTTC
len: 12; v_gene: TRBV5-1; j_gene: TRBJ1-2; d_gene: -; abundance: few; CDR3aa: CASSRGTYGYTF; CDR3nt: TGCGCCAGCAGCAGGGGGACCTATGGCTACACCTTC
len: 13; v_gene: TRBV12-3/TRBV12-4; j_gene: TRBJ1-2; d_gene: -; abundance: few; CDR3aa: CASSPSSGSRKTF; CDR3nt: TGTGCCAGCAGTCCCAGTTCAGGCTCTAGGAAGACCTTC
len: 14; v_gene: TRBV12-3/TRBV12-4; j_gene: TRBJ1-5; d_gene: TRBD1; abundance: few; CDR3aa: CASKRTGGSQPQHF; CDR3nt: TGTGCCAGCAAGAGGACAGGGGGTAGTCAGCCCCAGCATTTT